The TCR beta chain under discussion was sequenced for a study of radiotherapy plus CTLA-4 blockade in lung cancer. CDR3 length equals 18 residues. Germline V gene lookup returns CDR1 LGHNA and CDR2 YNFKEQ. V lost 1 base and J lost 2; bases outside the gene matches: 6. Study observations and caveats: Radiotherapy with ipilimumab was followed by blood expansion of tumor-derived clones.

Method: immunoSEQ multiplex PCR; TCRdb's copy keeps in-frame clones and lacks some. The data show roughly 100,000 clones, about 85% seen once. This clone has only one observation. Its antigen is not known. This TCR was sampled from a human donor with non-small cell lung cancer that progressed on radiotherapy plus ipilimumab. Some clones in this sample may be carry-over from other donors' samples. The sample here was peripheral blood, taken from a patient treated with radiotherapy plus ipilimumab. The V and J genes are TRBV4-2 and TRBJ2-2, with TRBD2 identical over 11 bases. CDR3: CASSQVVSGGANTGELFF. Written as DNA, the CDR3 is TGTGCCAGCAGCCAAGTCGTTAGCGGGGGGGCAAACACCGGGGAGCTGTTTTTT.